This T cell receptor beta chain was found in a study of shared clonotypes between healthy human individuals. Notes on the study in general: Read depth was anticipated to influence clonotype sharing among donors.

Comments on this clone: The target antigen is unknown.

V lost 6 bases to trimming and J lost 2 bases; unmatched junction nucleotides: 7. The CDR3 runs 15 residues. Germline lookup yields CDR1 MDHEN and CDR2 SYDVKM. Deep-level assay runs were performed. Investigators spread the genomic DNA of each subset evenly over several immunoSEQ plates. The data were produced by immunoSEQ multiplex PCR, yet TCRdb's version contains in-frame clones alone and is incomplete. Among around 2.1 million clones listed, almost 96% were seen once. Sequencing used naive CD4+ T cells sorted from blood. The sample's subset: CD45RA+ positively selected. The J gene is TRBJ1-5, the V gene TRBV28; TRBD1 matches 7 bases. This clonotype originated in a man aged 18 to 30 in good health. CDR3 bases: TGTGCCAGCAGCCATGAGGGGGCGGGCAATCAGCCCCAGCATTTT. Its translation: CASSHEGAGNQPQHF.